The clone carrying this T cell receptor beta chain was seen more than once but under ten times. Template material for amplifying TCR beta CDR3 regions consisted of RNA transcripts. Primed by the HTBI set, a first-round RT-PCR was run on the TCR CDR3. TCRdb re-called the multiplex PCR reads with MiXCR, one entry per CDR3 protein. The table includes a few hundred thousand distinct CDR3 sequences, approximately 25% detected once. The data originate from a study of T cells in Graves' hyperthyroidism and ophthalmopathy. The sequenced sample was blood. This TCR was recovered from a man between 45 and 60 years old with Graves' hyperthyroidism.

CDR3 in amino acids: CAWTRGTDVSPLHF. CDR3 nucleotides: TGTGCCTGGACCCGGGGGACCGACGTTTCACCCCTCCACTTT. This chain connects TRBV30 to TRBJ1-6; maybe TRBD1 (5 bases). V was cut by 4 bases and J by 9 bases, with 16 bases left in between. The CDR3 covers 14 residues. Per the germline V gene, CDR1 is GTSNPN and CDR2 is SVGIG (reference sequence).